This entry is about one T cell receptor (beta chain). It lacks a known antigen. Qualities for individual bases were not recorded, and no much larger clone is one base off. The data originate from a study of human T cells and chemical hapten exposure (dated by TCRdb to the early 2020s). Notes on the research overall: The libraries were sequenced as a pool, and the TCR yield per sample differed mostly because of small variations in library volumes within the pool. This study followed changes in the peripheral blood TCR repertoire in vivo during primary and secondary sensitization of alopecia patients to the hapten diphenylcyclopropenone (DPC). Each blood RNA sample was used to sequence both TCR alpha and TCR beta chains.

The library was obtained by 5' RACE. TCRdb lists the instrument as Illumina MiSeq. During library preparation, unique molecular identifiers were attached to individual cDNA molecules so that TCRs could be counted in a quantitative, reproducible way. In the paper's pipeline: Samples had a median of roughly 98,000 TCRs, with a range from 23,224 to 690,600. V, J and CDR3 annotation of the TCR reads was carried out using the Decombinator software suite. For PS versus PT1 abundance plots, all samples were subsampled to the same number of TCRs (28,000). TCRs were defined as expanded if absent before sensitization and observed at least eight times at the 2-week time point. The public reads were quality trimmed at Q25 with fastp and then assembled into clones with MiXCR by TCRdb, keeping productive beta chains. Rows with one shared CDR3 protein collapse into an entry with the most common genes and DNA. TCRdb's processing, not the study's, gives the V and J calls here. Present in this sample are 81,000 or so distinct CDR3 sequences, roughly 7.7% of which were seen just once. The ten largest account for 2% to 2.5% of the sample.

The paper as a whole reports these results and caveats: After repeated subsampling, the strength of the expansion versus patch-test correlation and the threshold at which it became significant changed. The number of TCRs above 1 in 1000 frequency did not change with DPC sensitization; there was no evidence of global repertoire structure alterations.

Unfractionated whole blood was collected in Tempus Blood RNA tubes, and total RNA was extracted from that blood. About five healthy volunteers were used as TCR sequencing controls and were bled at day 0, 2 weeks and 6 weeks. This TCR came from a male donor in good health.

The CDR3 reads as follows: CAINRAGGELFF. The nucleotide sequence reads TGTGCCATCAACAGGGCAGGAGGGGAGCTGTTTTTT. The V gene is TRBV10-3 and the J gene is TRBJ2-2; TRBD1 is perhaps the D gene, given 6 matching bases. CDR1 and CDR2 were assigned from the germline V gene as ENHRY and SYGVKD. From its cysteine to its phenylalanine, the CDR3 spans 12 amino acids. The CDR3 DNA has 36 bases and is translated from base 1. V is cut by 7 bases and J by 8 bases, and the space between the germline ends is 11 bases.